This T cell receptor (beta chain) was retrieved from a study of long-term antiretroviral therapy in people with HIV (dated by TCRdb to 2022 to 2024). Context from the whole study: Collection of the earliest samples took place about a decade ahead of the 2015 WHO recommendation for immediate ART, at a time when ART was typically delayed until CD4 counts fell. No cross-contamination during QIAcube processing was shown when test extractions of a monoclonal T-cell line were performed alongside approximately 32 polyclonal samples. A total of around 190 cryopreserved PBMC samples came from a few dozen adults with confirmed HIV infection and were collected serially over a mean of roughly six years (range 1-12). A retrospective serial study tested whether changes in peripheral blood TRB repertoire composition and diversity were associated with ART initiation and durable HIV suppression. Among the 25 to 30 participants with HIV, ten to twelve were female.

The immunoSEQ hsTCRB v3.0 assay was used at survey level resolution to sequence the TRB variable region. A depth of roughly 35,000-55,000 T-cell genomes per sample was targeted for TRB sequencing. Pooled TRB libraries were sequenced on an Illumina MiSeq with a v3 150-cycle kit. Regarding the original processing steps: Repertoire analysis was performed in R inside a reproducible Nextflow workflow that covered QC, data transformation and analysis. Custom analyses were implemented in LymphoSeq2, an R package for AIRR-Seq data exploration. Four samples yielding fewer than 5000 total TRB sequences were excluded, leaving roughly 200 analyzed HIV repertoires. Among the roughly 200 retained HIV repertoires, some 60 were collected before ART initiation and more than 120 after ART initiation. Each repertoire was downsampled to 5000 TRB nucleotide sequences, and summary statistics were averaged across 100 downsampling iterations. The analysis kept only TRB sequences whose CDR3 regions were at least seven amino acids long. A Shannon entropy-derived clonality score and the Gini coefficient were used to measure diversity. Repertoire networks linked the top 5000 CDR3 amino acid sequences whenever two sequences differed by an edit distance of one. Antigen specificity groups and MHC restriction were predicted for TRB CDR3 amino acid sequences with GLIPH2. CDR3 amino acid sequences were matched against VDJdb and McPAS-TCR to flag known CMV, EBV, HIV or tissue antigen associations. Pre-ART, post-ART and control groups were compared with Wilcoxon signed-rank tests and Holm-Bonferroni correction. TCRdb took over this immuneACCESS table, retaining in-frame rearrangements with V and J assigned. Such tables are incomplete; in checked studies, under half of the missing clones stem from an unresolved V gene, and the remainder is unexplained. Clonal size and the V and J genes are those of that table, whereas D and trimming came from the DNA. For this sample the table gives 15,000 to 20,000 clones, of which roughly 96% were detected only once. The ten top clones hold more than 1.3% of the sample.

The investigation overall reported the following: Inferences about post-ART repertoire changes were limited because no data were available on ART adherence, viral resistance or therapy changes. The samples span the years 2004 to 2017, and the ART regimens used may be less effective than current regimens. At every time point, the repertoire was dominated by expanded TRB clones first identified before ART initiation, although this dominance fluctuated and, in many PLHIV, declined after ART. ART initiation was associated with a significant increase in TRB diversity, but diversity stayed significantly below transplant donor controls even after long-term ART. Because pre-ART samples had limited cell numbers, unsorted PBMC were profiled rather than sorted CD4+ and CD8+ T cells. Compared with controls, HIV repertoires had narrower CDR3 length ranges, and the network structure pointed to an antigen-experienced repertoire that shifted only slightly toward naive after ART. Because PBMC availability was limited, only the TCR beta chain was sequenced, with no alpha chain pairing.

From its cysteine to its phenylalanine, the CDR3 spans 14 amino acids. The DNA shown is the 42-base CDR3, in frame from base 1. CDR1 SGHRS and CDR2 YFSETQ are derived from the germline V gene. V ends up 3 bases short and J 1 base short, with an unmatched junction base count of 1. Note on this clone: Its cognate antigen has yet to be identified. No much larger clonotype is one base removed from it; base qualities were not supplied.

Participants were included only if at least one PBMC sample before ART initiation and at least two post-ART samples were available. Every participant with HIV received treatment in the United States of America. Before DNA extraction, cryopreserved samples of roughly 0.95-10 million PBMC were thawed and washed. At the time of the earliest PBMC sample, participants with HIV were aged between about 20 and 54 years. PBMC samples from each participant spanned 1-4 timepoints before ART initiation and 2-8 timepoints after ART initiation, with a median of 7 samples. Serial HIV viral load, CD4+ T-cell count, ART history and demographic data were obtained for every participant. Using a Qiagen kit on a QIAcube, genomic DNA was extracted from unsorted PBMC, with samples processed in batches of 12.

The sample was unsorted PBMCs, taken less than 12 years after starting antiretroviral therapy. This receptor was taken from a man aged 25-45 years with HIV. In this chain, TRBV5-1 is recombined with TRBJ2-5, and TRBD1 aligns with 9 junction nucleotides. In nucleotide form, the sequence is TGCGCCAGCAGCTCGACAGGGGGCCAAGAGACCCAGTACTTC. Its coded protein is CASSSTGGQETQYF.